The rows below give T cell receptor beta chains drawn from one sample of a study of cytomegalovirus exposure and HLA in healthy donors. TCRdb's copy holds only in-frame clones and misses some; the assay was immunoSEQ multiplex PCR. The sample records about 78,000 clones, 70% to 85% being singletons. The sequenced material came from PBMCs. The receptors stem from a woman between 50 and 59 years old in good health and CMV-seronegative. The CDR3 runs from the conserved cysteine through the conserved F or W. Fields, in order: D gene, J gene, V gene, clone size, CDR3 protein, CDR3 DNA. The D gene is left open where the match is weak. Clone size appears in some rows only: once, few, many, or a class for an expanded clone.

NA TRBJ1-3 TRBV5-4 NA CASSLDVGPGNTIYF TGTGCCAGCAGCTTGGATGTGGGCCCTGGAAACACCATATATTTT
NA TRBJ1-2 TRBV30 NA CAWGASRLGYGYTF TGTGCCTGGGGGGCTTCCCGCTTAGGGTATGGCTACACCTTC
TRBD2 TRBJ2-1 TRBV7-3 NA CASSFSGRAGQFF TGTGCCAGCAGCTTCAGCGGGAGGGCCGGGCAGTTCTTC
NA TRBJ1-6 TRBV7-2 few CASSLGSFGNSPLHF TGTGCCAGCAGCTTAGGGAGTTTTGGTAATTCACCCCTCCACTTT
TRBD2 TRBJ2-5 TRBV5-4 few CASSLAGVQETQYF TGTGCCAGCAGCCTAGCGGGGGTCCAAGAGACCCAGTACTTC
NA TRBJ1-2 TRBV6-1 NA CASSEGYRKLGYTF TGTGCCAGCAGTGAAGGTTACAGGAAGCTGGGCTACACCTTC
NA TRBJ1-1 TRBV11-2 NA CASSPGWNTEAFF TGTGCCAGCAGCCCAGGTTGGAACACTGAAGCTTTCTTT
NA TRBJ2-3 TRBV7-2 few CASSLVDRDTQYF TGTGCCAGCAGCTTAGTGGACAGAGATACGCAGTATTTT
NA TRBJ1-5 TRBV15 NA CATSRRQGIHSNQPQHF TGTGCCACCAGCAGGCGTCAGGGGATACATAGCAATCAGCCCCAGCATTTT
TRBD2 TRBJ2-1 TRBV13 few CASSLSGTSGTEQFF TGTGCCAGCAGCTTATCAGGGACTAGCGGGACTGAGCAGTTCTTC
NA TRBJ2-3 TRBV5-1 NA CASSFTSRSGWDHRTDTQYF TGCGCCAGCAGCTTCACTAGCCGCTCCGGGTGGGACCATCGCACAGATACGCAGTATTTT
TRBD1 TRBJ1-5 TRBV4-1 NA CASSQEQGDQPQHF TGCGCCAGCAGCCAAGAACAGGGGGATCAGCCCCAGCATTTT
NA TRBJ1-3 TRBV5-5 NA CASSLWPHDSGNTIYF TGTGCCAGCAGCTTGTGGCCACATGACTCTGGAAACACCATATATTTT
NA TRBJ2-7 TRBV4-2 NA CASSPVGSGGSSYEQYF TGTGCCAGCAGCCCGGTGGGCTCAGGAGGTAGCTCCTACGAGCAGTACTTC
NA TRBJ2-1 TRBV11-1 NA CASSLGPGWDEQFF TGTGCCAGCAGCTTAGGGCCGGGGTGGGATGAGCAGTTCTTC
NA TRBJ1-2 TRBV7-9 NA CASSLGLENYGYTF TGTGCCAGCAGCTTAGGTTTGGAGAACTATGGCTACACCTTC
NA TRBJ2-6 TRBV10-3 NA CAISESRGVRANVLTF TGTGCCATCAGTGAGTCCCGCGGGGTACGGGCCAACGTCCTGACTTTC
NA TRBJ1-1 TRBV7-9 few CASSLERRDTEAFF TGTGCCAGCAGCTTAGAAAGGAGGGACACTGAAGCTTTCTTT
TRBD1 TRBJ1-5 TRBV2 NA CASMSQGAFGNQPQHF TGTGCCAGCATGAGTCAGGGGGCCTTCGGCAATCAGCCCCAGCATTTT
NA TRBJ1-2 TRBV4-3 NA CASSQEASF TGCGCCAGCAGCCAAGAAGCAAGCTTC
TRBD1 TRBJ1-5 TRBV5-6 once CASSFTGGSGQPQHF TGTGCCAGCAGCTTTACAGGGGGCTCGGGCCAGCCCCAGCATTTT
NA TRBJ2-7 TRBV7-9 NA CASSLVGAAYEQYF TGTGCCAGCAGCTTAGTAGGGGCGGCTTACGAGCAGTACTTC
NA TRBJ2-6 TRBV19 NA CASTLRLSGANVLTF TGTGCCAGTACCCTCCGGTTATCTGGGGCCAACGTCCTGACTTTC
TRBD2 TRBJ2-3 TRBV4-1 NA CASSHGTSGRTDTQYF TGCGCCAGCAGCCACGGGACTAGCGGGAGGACAGATACGCAGTATTTT
NA TRBJ1-5 TRBV28 NA CASGAPGKDQPQHF TGTGCCAGCGGGGCACCCGGAAAAGATCAGCCCCAGCATTTT
NA TRBJ2-1 TRBV28 NA CASVAHVFNEQFF TGTGCCAGCGTAGCTCATGTCTTTAATGAGCAGTTCTTC
TRBD1 TRBJ2-1 TRBV27 few CASSLRGTGVLNEQFF TGTGCCAGCAGTTTAAGAGGGACAGGGGTCCTCAATGAGCAGTTCTTC
NA TRBJ2-7 TRBV5-1 NA CASRDQGSSYEQYF TGCGCCAGCAGAGACCAGGGGAGCTCCTACGAGCAGTACTTC
NA TRBJ1-4 TRBV18 NA CASSLGQISTNEKLFF TGTGCCAGCTCACTCGGACAGATTTCAACTAATGAAAAACTGTTTTTT
NA TRBJ1-1 TRBV10-3 NA CAISENGEAFF TGTGCCATCAGTGAGAACGGTGAAGCTTTCTTT
TRBD2 TRBJ2-7 TRBV5-4 NA CASSRGLAGEANYEQYF TGTGCCAGCAGCAGGGGACTAGCGGGAGAGGCTAACTACGAGCAGTACTTC
NA TRBJ2-1 TRBV5-6 NA CASSSSQFQEFF TGTGCCAGCAGCTCTTCACAATTCCAGGAGTTCTTC
TRBD1 TRBJ2-1 TRBV6-5 NA CASSYSNWQGDEQFF TGTGCCAGCAGTTACTCGAATTGGCAGGGGGATGAGCAGTTCTTC
NA TRBJ1-4 TRBV9 once CASSGGQVLPSGEKLFF TGCGCCAGCAGCGGGGGGCAGGTCCTTCCGTCGGGTGAAAAACTGTTTTTT
TRBD2 TRBJ2-7 TRBV6-1 NA CASSSAGTNYEQYF TGTGCCAGCAGTTCGGCTGGGACTAACTACGAGCAGTACTTC
NA TRBJ1-2 TRBV30 NA CAWTKGLNYGYTF TGTGCCTGGACAAAGGGGCTGAACTATGGCTACACCTTC
NA TRBJ1-3 TRBV28 NA CASFSSGNTIYF TGTGCCAGCTTTAGCTCTGGAAACACCATATATTTT
NA TRBJ1-2 TRBV27 NA CASSSPPGNGGYTF TGTGCCAGCAGTTCCCCGCCGGGGAACGGGGGCTACACCTTC
TRBD1 TRBJ2-2 TRBV5-1 NA CASSWRTGRDTGEVFF TGCGCCAGCAGCTGGAGGACAGGGCGCGACACCGGGGAGGTGTTTTTT
NA TRBJ1-1 TRBV18 NA CASSPPGQQNTEAFF TGTGCCAGCTCACCACCGGGACAACAGAACACTGAAGCTTTCTTT
TRBD1 TRBJ2-7 TRBV29-1 NA CSVKWTGVYEQYF TGCAGCGTTAAGTGGACAGGGGTGTACGAGCAGTACTTC
TRBD1 TRBJ1-2 TRBV19 NA CASSPDRPRDYGYTF TGTGCCAGTAGTCCGGACAGGCCAAGGGACTATGGCTACACCTTC
NA TRBJ1-1 TRBV12-5 NA CASGLIEGAFF TGTGCTAGTGGTTTGATTGAGGGAGCTTTCTTT
TRBD2 TRBJ2-3 TRBV5-1 NA CASSRTPLAEIPSTDTQYF TGCGCCAGCAGCCGTACGCCACTAGCGGAAATACCTAGCACAGATACGCAGTATTTT
TRBD1 TRBJ1-2 TRBV9 NA CASSVDRDRGQEYGYTF TGTGCCAGCAGCGTAGATAGGGACAGGGGGCAAGAGTATGGCTACACCTTC
NA TRBJ1-1 TRBV28 NA CASSQTTTNTEAFF TGTGCCAGCAGTCAAACGACAACGAACACTGAAGCTTTCTTT
TRBD1 TRBJ1-4 TRBV6-1 NA CASSGKDRINEKLFF TGTGCCAGCAGTGGAAAGGACAGGATTAATGAAAAACTGTTTTTT
NA TRBJ1-1 TRBV28 NA CASSLLSGDVTEAFF TGTGCCAGCAGTTTGCTGTCGGGGGATGTCACTGAAGCTTTCTTT
TRBD1 TRBJ1-2 TRBV27 NA CASSLSGQGGNYGYTF TGTGCCAGCAGTTTATCCGGACAGGGGGGTAACTATGGCTACACCTTC
TRBD2 TRBJ2-1 TRBV14 NA CASSPYPTGTTIQSGFF TGTGCCAGCAGCCCTTACCCAACCGGGACTACCATACAAAGTGGGTTCTTC
TRBD2 TRBJ2-7 TRBV4-1 NA CASSQSRFGGVREAAYEQYF TGCGCCAGCAGCCAATCCCGTTTTGGAGGCGTCCGGGAGGCTGCCTACGAGCAGTACTTC
TRBD1 TRBJ2-7 TRBV10-3 NA CAIGSGGSYEQYF TGTGCCATTGGGTCAGGGGGCTCCTACGAGCAGTACTTC
TRBD1 TRBJ2-5 TRBV5-6 NA CASSLDGTGDKETQYF TGTGCCAGCAGCCTTGACGGGACAGGAGATAAAGAGACCCAGTACTTC
TRBD1 TRBJ2-3 TRBV4-1 NA CASSRTGLMASTDTQYF TGCGCCAGCAGCCGGACAGGACTTATGGCTAGCACAGATACGCAGTATTTT
TRBD2 TRBJ2-3 TRBV5-4 once CASSLRLAGVTDTQYF TGTGCCAGCAGCCTAAGACTAGCGGGAGTCACAGATACGCAGTATTTT
NA TRBJ1-1 TRBV5-1 NA CASSLEVQPNTEAFF TGCGCCAGCAGCTTGGAAGTACAACCAAACACTGAAGCTTTCTTT
TRBD1 TRBJ1-2 TRBV10-3 NA CAISVGTGDDGYTF TGTGCCATCAGTGTAGGGACAGGGGATGATGGCTACACCTTC
NA TRBJ2-3 TRBV5-1 NA CASSSGTHTSTDTQYF TGCGCCAGCAGCTCCGGGACTCATACTAGCACAGATACGCAGTATTTT
NA TRBJ1-2 TRBV7-2 NA CASSLSGTQNYGYTF TGTGCCAGCAGCCTGTCCGGGACTCAGAACTATGGCTACACCTTC
TRBD2 TRBJ2-1 TRBV9 few CASSVGGSGRIINEQFF TGTGCCAGCAGCGTAGGGGGTAGCGGGAGGATTATAAATGAGCAGTTCTTC